The 5 T cell receptor beta chains given below trace back to one sample, sequenced in a study of blood T cell repertoires in COVID-19. Libraries were prepared by immunoSEQ multiplex PCR; TCRdb keeps only in-frame clonotypes and omits some of them. The sample lists about 280,000 clones; around 90% were seen once. The sample taken for sequencing was PBMCs or T cells enriched from blood (not recorded which). The receptor set was obtained from a woman aged 25 to 39 with acute COVID-19.

The chain employs TRBV7-9 and TRBJ2-1; TRBD2 matches at 7 bases. The ends lost 5 bases at V and 7 bases at J; junction bases unmatched: 17. The CDR3 is made up of 17 amino acids. Germline V gene sequence: CDR1 SEHNR, CDR2 FQNEAQ (reference sequence). The CDR3 is CASSTNRRGGGLNEQFF. The CDR3 DNA reads TGTGCCAGCAGCACAAACCGTAGGGGCGGGGGACTAAATGAGCAGTTCTTC.

The V gene is TRBV11-2, the J gene TRBJ2-1, with TRBD2 matching 12 bases. The CDR3 runs 15 residues. V shed 6 bases and J 3 bases; nucleotides not matched to a gene: 3. Germline V gives CDR1 SGHAT, CDR2 FQNNGV. The CDR3 bases are TGTGCCAGCAGTCCGGGACTAGCGGGCTACAATGAGCAGTTCTTC. It yields the protein CASSPGLAGYNEQFF.

The V and J genes are TRBV19 and TRBJ2-2; unclear D gene. V shed 3 bases and J shed 2 bases, with 13 bases lying between them. In germline, CDR1 is LNHDA, CDR2 SQIVND (reference sequence). This CDR3 has 16 residues. CDR3 in amino acids: CASSISRFTNTGELFF. In nucleotides, the CDR3 is TGTGCCAGTAGTATTTCTAGGTTCACTAACACCGGGGAGCTGTTTTTT.

This clone was found once. The chain links TRBV2 to TRBJ2-1; 9 bases map to TRBD1. Germline trimming cut 9 bases from V and 9 bases from J; bases unmatched to any gene: 21. CDR3 length: 17 residues. Germline V gene data show CDR1 as SNHLY and CDR2 as FYNNEI. The CDR3 is CASGLEGQGNMVSEQFF. CDR3 DNA: TGTGCCAGTGGCCTAGAGGGACAGGGCAATATGGTTAGTGAGCAGTTCTTC.

The CDR3 DNA reads as TGTGCCAGTAGTATGGTCGGACAGGGCGAATCTCAGCCCCAGCATTTT. It specifies CASSMVGQGESQPQHF. V and J are TRBV19 and TRBJ1-5; 8 bases agree with TRBD1. Germline loops: CDR1 LNHDA, CDR2 SQIVND (reference sequence). This CDR3 contains 16 residues. V shed 3 bases, J shed 6 bases, and the junction held 10 bases outside the gene matches.